Listed here are 26 T cell receptor beta chains from one sample, sequenced in a study of OX40 agonist ivuxolimab in advanced cancers. Sequencing was performed with immunoSEQ multiplex PCR; in TCRdb, only in-frame clones are kept and a portion is missing. The sample shows 75,000 to 100,000 clones, about 90% of them seen only once. The material was CD4+ or CD8+ T cells sorted from blood, obtained in a trial of the OX40 agonist ivuxolimab. All receptors derive from an adult with an advanced solid tumor such as melanoma, head and neck, liver or kidney cancer.

The CDR3 is CASTRRAGGNQPQHF. DNA of the CDR3: TGTGCCAGCACCCGTCGGGCAGGTGGAAATCAGCCCCAGCATTTT. The chain combines TRBV28 with TRBJ1-5; D remains ambiguous. The CDR3 contains 15 residues. The V and J ends lost 7 bases and 4 bases respectively, with 17 bases between them. CDR1 MDHEN and CDR2 SYDVKM come from the germline V gene.

V and J are TRBV18 and TRBJ2-7; D is possibly TRBD1 or TRBD2 (5 bases each). The V end was cut by 4 bases, the J end by 1 base, with 17 bases between. This CDR3 has 16 residues. From germline, CDR1 is KGHSH and CDR2 LQKENI. The CDR3 here is CASSHTPGRISYEQYF. The CDR3 coding sequence is TGTGCCAGCTCACATACTCCGGGACGGATATCCTACGAGCAGTACTTC.

Only one count was recorded for this clone. The chain recombines TRBV19 with TRBJ1-4; no reliable D call. CDR1 and CDR2 (germline): LNHDA, SQIVND (reference sequence). The CDR3 sequence is 14 residues long. Trimming cost V 3 bases and J 2 bases, with 7 bases left between them. The CDR3 loop reads CASSMGRTNEKLFF. In DNA, the CDR3 is TGTGCCAGTAGTATGGGCAGGACTAATGAAAAACTGTTTTTT.

J is TRBJ2-6 and V is TRBV30; D not resolved. Germline V lookup: CDR1 GTSNPN, CDR2 SVGIG (reference sequence). The CDR3 is 13 amino acids. V was trimmed by 4 bases and J by 0 bases, leaving 4 bases between them. The CDR3 sequence: CAWTDSGANVLTF. CDR3 coding DNA: TGTGCCTGGACAGACTCTGGGGCCAACGTCCTGACTTTC.

The chain joins TRBV18 to TRBJ1-1; D not certain. Germline assignment: CDR1 KGHSH and CDR2 LQKENI. This CDR3 region has 13 residues. The V gene lost 1 base and the J gene lost 7 bases, with 10 bases spanning the gap. The CDR3 nucleotides read TGTGCCAGCTCACCACTGGCAGACCTTGAAGCTTTCTTT. It is translated as CASSPLADLEAFF.

About this clone itself: The junction shows a germline mismatch at one end, possibly a read error. The chain combines TRBV15 with TRBJ2-2; D not certain. The CDR3 is 17 residues long. Germline values: CDR1 LNHNV, CDR2 YYDKDF (reference sequence). CDR3 coding DNA: TGTGCCACCAGCAGAGATTTGGCGGCGGCGAACACGGGGGAGCTGTTTTTT. It encodes CATSRDLAAANTGELFF.

The chain joins TRBV9 to TRBJ2-5; 9 bases align to TRBD1. After removal of 0 bases from V and 2 bases from J, the junction contained 2 bases not matched to a gene. Per germline, CDR1 SGDLS and CDR2 YYNGEE. This CDR3 region has 15 residues. The chain's CDR3 is CASSVGGTGQETQYF. DNA of the CDR3: TGTGCCAGCAGCGTAGGTGGGACAGGGCAAGAGACCCAGTACTTC.

The chain recombines TRBV4-3 with TRBJ1-5; D unresolved. CDR1 is LGHNA, CDR2 YSLEER, per germline. CDR3 length equals 13 residues. V shed 0 bases and J shed 4 bases, with 4 bases lying between them. In DNA, the CDR3 is TGCGCCAGCAGCCAAGACAGAAATCAGCCCCAGCATTTT. Its translation is CASSQDRNQPQHF.

The chain employs TRBV10-3 and TRBJ2-3; TRBD2 agrees at 13 bases. The CDR3 totals 16 residues. CDR1 and CDR2 from the germline V gene are ENHRY and SYGVKD. With 2 bases clipped from V and 3 bases from J, the junction kept 2 bases outside the gene matches. The CDR3 bases are TGTGCCATCAGTGAGGGGACTAGCGGGGTAACAGATACGCAGTATTTT. Protein product: CAISEGTSGVTDTQYF.

The chain recombines TRBV6-5 with TRBJ2-3; maybe TRBD1 (6 bases). Germline V lookup: CDR1 MNHEY, CDR2 SVGAGI. CDR3 length: 14 residues. The ends were cut back, 4 bases at V and 3 bases at J, with 11 bases in the middle. The CDR3 nucleotides are TGTGCCAGCAGTTCCCTAGGGGGTACAGATACGCAGTATTTT. This translates into CASSSLGGTDTQYF.

The rearrangement joins TRBV4-3 to TRBJ2-1; 9 bases match TRBD2. The CDR3 is 16 residues long. V trimming: 3 bases; J trimming: 1 base; junction bases outside the gene matches: 4. The germline gives CDR1 LGHNA, CDR2 YSLEER. The CDR3 nucleotides are TGCGCCAGCAGCCAGTTTAGCGGGAGTTCCTACAATGAGCAGTTCTTC. Residues: CASSQFSGSSYNEQFF.

The rearrangement uses TRBV2 and TRBJ2-2; perhaps TRBD2 as D (5 bases). The CDR3 length is 15 residues. Trimming removed 8 bases from V and 6 bases from J, with 19 bases in between. Germline V CDR1 and CDR2: SNHLY, FYNNEI. CDR3 DNA: TGTGCCAGCCGGGGAGCCCCCTCTGTCGCCGGGGAGCTGTTTTTT. Protein product: CASRGAPSVAGELFF.

The V and J genes are TRBV6-5 and TRBJ2-1; D might be TRBD1 or TRBD2, each matching 7 bases. V was pared by 5 bases and J by 14 bases, with 19 bases between. CDR3 size: 13 residues. Germline values: CDR1 MNHEY, CDR2 SVGAGI. The CDR3 spells CASSTQTRGGEFF. The CDR3 bases are TGTGCCAGCAGTACCCAAACCAGGGGGGGCGAGTTCTTC.

The chain carries TRBV6-4 and TRBJ2-1; D remains ambiguous. Trimming pared 4 bases from V and 7 bases from J, leaving 8 bases between. CDR3 length: 12 amino acids. The germline gives CDR1 MRHNA, CDR2 SNTAGT. This CDR3 reads CASSGSENEQFF. CDR3 sequence (DNA): TGTGCCAGCAGTGGTTCCGAGAATGAGCAGTTCTTC.

The chain links TRBV27 to TRBJ2-2; the D is unclear. With 0 bases removed from V and 5 bases from J, the gap between germline ends came to 10 bases. The CDR3 is made up of 15 amino acids. Germline V gene data show CDR1 as MNHEY and CDR2 as SMNVEV (reference sequence). CDR3 region: CASSLSRQSTGELFF. The CDR3 nucleotides read TGTGCCAGCAGTTTATCCAGACAAAGTACCGGGGAGCTGTTTTTT.

The rearrangement links TRBV29-1 to TRBJ1-4; perhaps TRBD1 as D (6 bases). V was pared by 4 bases and J by 7 bases, with 16 bases between. The germline gives CDR1 SQVTM, CDR2 ANQGSEA. This CDR3 comprises 14 residues. Written as DNA, the CDR3 is TGCAGCGTTGGGATTAACGGGGGCTTTGAAAAACTGTTTTTT. As protein: CSVGINGGFEKLFF.

The V and J genes are TRBV5-1 and TRBJ2-7; no firm D call. Germline V gene sequence: CDR1 SGHRS, CDR2 YFSETQ. This CDR3 has 15 residues. Trimming left V 0 bases short and J 0 bases short, with 10 bases between. CDR3 sequence: CASSLEGLHSYEQYF. The CDR3 DNA is TGCGCCAGCAGCTTGGAAGGGTTACACTCCTACGAGCAGTACTTC.

The chain links TRBV6-6 to TRBJ1-1; 9 bases line up with TRBD1. J was trimmed by 4 bases and V by 6 bases; bases with no gene match: 9. CDR3 length: 15 residues. Germline CDR1 and CDR2: MNHNY and SVGAGI (reference sequence). This CDR3 is CASSYLQGAVTEAFF. CDR3 bases: TGTGCCAGCAGCTATCTACAGGGGGCGGTCACTGAAGCTTTCTTT.

This clone was seen once. The rearrangement links TRBV27 to TRBJ1-1, with TRBD1 matching 9 bases. The CDR3 length is 14 residues. CDR1 MNHEY and CDR2 SMNVEV come from the germline V gene (reference sequence). With 2 bases clipped from V and 4 bases from J, the junction kept 2 bases outside the gene matches. CDR3 DNA: TGTGCCAGCAGTTTACGGGGACAGGGCACTGAAGCTTTCTTT. The encoded protein is CASSLRGQGTEAFF.

Notes on this clone: The identical CDR3 is also encoded by other nucleotide sequences in the sample. The chain combines TRBV7-9 with TRBJ1-2; possible D gene TRBD1, 6 bases. V was trimmed by 1 base and J by 4 bases, leaving 7 bases between them. Germline loops: CDR1 SEHNR, CDR2 FQNEAQ (reference sequence). The CDR3 is made up of 13 amino acids. DNA of the CDR3: TGTGCCAGCAGCTTAGGGGGGCCCTATGGCTACACCTTC. Amino acids: CASSLGGPYGYTF. The complete variable domain, with remaining parts taken from reference TRBV7-9 and TRBJ1-2, reads DTGVSQNPRHKITKRGQNVTFRCDPISEHNRLYWYRQTLGQGPEFLTYFQNEAQLEKSRLLSDRFSAERPKGSFSTLEIQRTEQGDSAMYLCASSLGGPYGYTFGSGTRLTVV.

J is TRBJ2-7 and V is TRBV6-6; D remains unclear. The CDR3 loop spans 14 amino acids. The germline V gene encodes CDR1 MNHNY and CDR2 SVGAGI (reference sequence). Trimming pared 6 bases from V and 0 bases from J, leaving 12 bases between. Here the CDR3 reads CASSPSSRSYEQYF. The CDR3 region has the DNA TGTGCCAGCAGCCCGTCTTCCCGCTCCTACGAGCAGTACTTC.

V is TRBV15 and J is TRBJ2-5; D is ambiguous. With 0 bases removed from V and 4 bases from J, the gap between germline ends came to 6 bases. There are 13 residues in the CDR3. The germline CDR1 and CDR2 sequences are LNHNV and YYDKDF (reference sequence). DNA of the CDR3: TGTGCCACCAGCAGAGAACCCTTAGAGACCCAGTACTTC. As protein: CATSREPLETQYF.

The V and J genes are TRBV7-3 and TRBJ2-1, with TRBD2 identical over 8 bases. Looked up from germline, CDR1 is SGHTA and CDR2 is FQGTGA. V lost 0 bases and J lost 4; bases outside the gene matches: 11. The CDR3 consists of 18 residues. CDR3 region: CASSLTGSISGGYNEQFF. The CDR3 DNA reads TGTGCCAGCAGCTTAACAGGTAGTATAAGCGGGGGATACAATGAGCAGTTCTTC.

This clone was seen a single time. In nucleotides, the CDR3 is TGTGCCAGTAGCTGGGGACTAGCGGGGGGTCGCTACGAGCAGTACTTC. Its translation: CASSWGLAGGRYEQYF. The chain carries TRBV19 and TRBJ2-7, with 15 nucleotides matching TRBD2. Germline values: CDR1 LNHDA, CDR2 SQIVND (reference sequence). CDR3 length: 16 residues. V dropped 6 bases and J dropped 3; count of bases not matched to a gene: 6.

The V gene is TRBV9, the J gene TRBJ1-1, with 8 bases fitting TRBD1. V lost 0 bases, J lost 8 bases, and 9 bases stayed unmatched. The CDR3 totals 15 residues. CDR1 is SGDLS, CDR2 YYNGEE, per germline. The CDR3 DNA reads as TGTGCCAGCAGCGTAGCCCCCAGGGGGCCTTTCGAAGCTTTCTTT. This sequence encodes CASSVAPRGPFEAFF.

This rearrangement joins TRBV5-1 to TRBJ2-1, with D unresolved. The CDR3 totals 13 residues. Trimming shortened V by 1 base and J by 8 bases, and 10 bases separated the two germline ends. The germline CDR1 and CDR2 sequences are SGHRS and YFSETQ. For the CDR3, the DNA is TGCGCCAGCAGCTTGTACGGGTCCCATGAGCAGTTCTTC. This sequence encodes CASSLYGSHEQFF.